Below, one TCR beta chain is given with its context. What it binds is unknown. The data were taken from a study of cytomegalovirus exposure and HLA in healthy donors. The study ran its PCR with 60 Vbeta and 13 Jbeta primers. The repertoire was sequenced with immunoSEQ multiplex PCR; TCRdb's copy has only in-frame clones and lacks some. The sample has about 100,000 clones, 65% to 85% seen once. Study results and caveats: The study put 150 to 200 TCR beta chains on its list as cytomegalovirus-associated. In a later analysis, TCR beta V- and J-gene trimming was associated with a missense DCLRE1C variant.

Germline lookup yields CDR1 SGHTA and CDR2 FQGTGA. This CDR3 region has 15 residues. V dropped 1 base and J dropped 6 bases, with 12 bases sitting between them. This TCR was sampled from a man between 50 and 59 years old in good health and CMV-seronegative. V usage is TRBV7-3 and J usage is TRBJ2-2; D might be TRBD1 (7 bases). The sequencing input was PBMCs. CDR3 in DNA: TGTGCCAGCAGCTTAATGGGCAGGGGGGCCGGGGAGCTGTTTTTT. This translates into CASSLMGRGAGELFF. The variable domain in full, with the rest retrieved from reference TRBV7-3 and TRBJ2-2, is GAGVSQTPSNKVTEKGKYVELRCDPISGHTALYWYRQSLGQGPEFLIYFQGTGAADDSGLPNDRFFAVRPEGSVSTLKIQRTERGDSAVYLCASSLMGRGAGELFFGEGSRLTVL.